This TCR beta chain was sequenced in a study of blood T cell repertoires in COVID-19. Study overall: Sample material is recorded as cDNA or gDNA derived from T cells, B-cell-depleted T cells, or PBMCs.

The CDR3 is 15 residues long. In germline, CDR1 is SQVTM, CDR2 ANQGSEA. The J segment lost 1 base and the V segment lost 5 bases, leaving 7 bases of the junction unmatched. Per the original methods: Estimated nucleated cell counts came from reference gene primer amplification. Clones were read by immunoSEQ multiplex PCR, and TCRdb kept only the in-frame ones, dropping some. D and trimming come from the DNA, and the V and J calls and clone size come from that table. This repertoire shows about 120,000 clones, roughly 72% found once; its top ten account for around 5.5%. Sequencing used peripheral blood. This clonotype was obtained from a man aged 55 to 69 with acute or convalescent COVID-19. J is TRBJ1-5 and V is TRBV29-1, with TRBD1 matching over 8 bases. The DNA of the CDR3 is TGCAGCGTTAAATTAACAGGGGGGAGCAATCAGCCCCAGCATTTT. As protein: CSVKLTGGSNQPQHF.